This TCR beta chain was captured in a study of human T cells and chemical hapten exposure (dated by TCRdb to 2020 to 2023). Study-level background: For sensitization, 2% DPC in acetone was applied to a roughly 2 cm by roughly 2 cm area of upper inner arm skin. Patients additionally received weekly therapeutic DPC doses to the scalp throughout the roughly 25-week study period. Patch testing was done on the upper back using Finn chambers containing 0.01% DPC, and results were scored after 6 days according to International Contact Dermatitis Research Group standards. Most of the patients in the cohort were female, and the cohort covered alopecia areata with under or over 50% scalp involvement, alopecia totalis and alopecia universalis. The libraries were sequenced as a pool, and the TCR yield per sample differed mostly because of small variations in library volumes within the pool. In alopecia patients, the study followed how the peripheral blood TCR repertoire changed in vivo over primary and secondary sensitization to diphenylcyclopropenone (DPC), a hapten. Blood samples were taken from patients before sensitization (week 0) and then at 2, 6 and about 24 weeks after DPC sensitization. For TCR sequencing, blood came from 25 to 35 alopecia patients at anywhere from one to four time points (pre-sensitization, 2, 6 and 24 weeks). What the authors observed across the whole study: The number of TCRs above 1 in 1000 frequency did not change with DPC sensitization; there was no evidence of global repertoire structure alterations. Repeated subsampling changed both the strength of the expansion versus patch-test correlation and the threshold at which the correlation became significant. Patch test score correlated positively with the number of PT1 expanded TCRs, reaching significance at thresholds 8, 16 and 32 but not at 4. Alopecia, a presumed autoimmune disease, was present in all patients, so the immune response of the patients might differ from that of healthy individuals. Compared with pre-sensitization or healthy control sets, expanded TCRs formed significantly more large CDR3 similarity clusters, which is consistent with antigen-driven responses.

Per the publication, the time point label means: patch test 3, about 24 weeks after DPC sensitization. The meaning of the sample's treatment or condition label: therapeutic diphenylcyclopropenone sensitization with weekly scalp DPC. At each patch-test visit, blood was drawn before the patch test was applied. Patients were considered eligible if aged 18 to 70, diagnosed with alopecia and deemed suitable for DPC therapy, and patients were excluded if pregnant. Total RNA was isolated from unfractionated whole blood collected in Tempus Blood RNA tubes. The method behind the library was RACE. Sequencing was carried out with a NextSeq 500. During library preparation, unique molecular identifiers were attached to individual cDNA molecules so that TCRs could be counted quantitatively and reproducibly. For every blood RNA sample, sequencing covered both the TCR alpha and TCR beta chains. Under the source paper's analysis protocol: Samples had a median of roughly 100,000 TCRs, with a range from roughly 23,224 to 700,000. The Decombinator software suite was used to annotate the V, J and CDR3 of the TCR reads. Every sample was subsampled to the same number of TCRs (28,000) for the PS versus PT1 abundance plots. TCRs were defined as expanded if absent before sensitization and observed at least eight times at the 2-week time point. TCRdb reworked the public reads: Q25 trimming with fastp, MiXCR clone assembly, productive beta chains retained. Each CDR3 protein gets just one entry, which takes the most common genes and DNA from the rows behind it. The V and J calls and clone size are TCRdb's, not the authors'. This sample comprises approximately 60,000 distinct CDR3 sequences, roughly 11% of them detected only once. The ten biggest clones cover approximately 2.4% of the sample.

The CDR3 measures 13 amino acids from cysteine to phenylalanine. Only the CDR3 portion is preserved as DNA: 39 bases, with reading frame beginning at the first base. The V end loses 3 bases and the J end loses 6 bases, and a stretch of 9 bases separates them. This clonotype was detected a few times. Its cognate antigen has yet to be identified. Base qualities are not recorded, but no much larger clone differs from it by a single base. The V and J segments used are TRBV12-3 or TRBV12-4 and TRBJ2-1; TRBD2 is possibly the D segment (5 matching bases). Specimen: whole blood, collected in connection with sensitization to the hapten diphenylcyclopropenone (DPC). This clonotype was sampled from a woman aged 25 to 39 with alopecia areata. Some clones in this sample may be carry-over from other donors' samples. The CDR3 is CASSLRAANEQFF. The nucleotides read TGTGCCAGCAGTTTGAGGGCCGCCAATGAGCAGTTCTTC.